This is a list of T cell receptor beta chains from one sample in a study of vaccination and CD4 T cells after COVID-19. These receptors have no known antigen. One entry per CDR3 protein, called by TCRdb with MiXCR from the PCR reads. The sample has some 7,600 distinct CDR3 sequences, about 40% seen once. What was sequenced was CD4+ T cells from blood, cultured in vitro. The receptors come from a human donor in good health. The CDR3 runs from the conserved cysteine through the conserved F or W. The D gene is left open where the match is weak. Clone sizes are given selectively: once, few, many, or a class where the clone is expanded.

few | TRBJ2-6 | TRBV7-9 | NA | CASSLGDNSGANVLTF | TGTGCCAGCAGCTTAGGAGACAACTCTGGGGCCAACGTCCTGACTTTC
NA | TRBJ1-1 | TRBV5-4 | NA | CASSSTNTEAFF | TGTGCCAGCAGCAGCACGAACACTGAAGCTTTCTTT
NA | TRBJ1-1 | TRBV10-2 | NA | CASTRWNTEAFF | TGCGCCAGCACCCGGTGGAACACTGAAGCTTTCTTT
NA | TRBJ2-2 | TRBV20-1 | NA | CSARGSVINTGELFF | TGCAGTGCTAGGGGGTCCGTAATCAACACCGGGGAGCTGTTTTTT
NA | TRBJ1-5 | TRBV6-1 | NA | CASTTRGRNQPQHF | TGTGCCAGTACTACGCGGGGTCGCAATCAGCCCCAGCATTTT
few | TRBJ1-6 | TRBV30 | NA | CAWSGGFDSPLHF | TGTGCCTGGAGTGGAGGGTTTGATTCACCCCTCCACTTT
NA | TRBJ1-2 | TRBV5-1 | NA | CASRLDTTDGYTF | TGCGCCAGCAGACTGGATACCACCGATGGCTACACCTTC
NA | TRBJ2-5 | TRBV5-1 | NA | CASSAGHQQETQYF | TGCGCCAGCAGCGCGGGACACCAACAAGAGACCCAGTACTTC
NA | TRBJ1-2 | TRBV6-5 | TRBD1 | CASSYGTGDHLINYGYTF | TGTGCCAGCAGTTACGGGACAGGCGACCACCTTATTAACTATGGCTACACCTTC
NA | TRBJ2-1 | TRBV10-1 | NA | CASSMGRNEQFF | TGCGCCAGCAGCATGGGGAGGAATGAGCAGTTCTTC
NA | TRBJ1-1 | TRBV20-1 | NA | CSAALMNTEAFF | TGCAGTGCCGCACTCATGAACACTGAAGCTTTCTTT
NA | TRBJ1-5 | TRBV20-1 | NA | CSARSGLVPQHF | TGCAGTGCTAGATCTGGATTGGTGCCCCAGCATTTT
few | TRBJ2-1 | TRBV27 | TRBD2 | CASSLSGPTYNEQFF | TGTGCCAGCAGTCTTAGCGGGCCCACCTACAATGAGCAGTTCTTC
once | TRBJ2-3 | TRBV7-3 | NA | CASSPDPYTQYF | TGTGCCAGCAGCCCCGATCCTTATACGCAGTATTTT
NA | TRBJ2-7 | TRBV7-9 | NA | CASSSGDTSQSYEQYF | TGTGCCAGCAGCTCCGGAGACACCAGCCAGTCCTACGAGCAGTACTTC
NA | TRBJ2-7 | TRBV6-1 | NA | CASRPGNYEQYF | TGTGCCAGCAGACCGGGAAATTACGAGCAGTACTTC
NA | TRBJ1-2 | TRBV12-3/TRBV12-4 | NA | CASTPEGQYGYTF | TGTGCCAGCACCCCCGAGGGGCAATATGGCTACACCTTC
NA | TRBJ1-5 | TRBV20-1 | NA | CSARGRSIGNQPQHF | TGCAGTGCTAGAGGCAGGTCGATCGGCAATCAGCCCCAGCATTTT
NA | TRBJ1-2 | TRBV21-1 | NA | CASSTARDRWECGYTF | TGTGCCAGCAGCACAGCCCGGGACAGGTGGGAGTGTGGCTACACCTTC
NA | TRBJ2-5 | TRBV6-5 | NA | CASSYSRWGIGETQYF | TGTGCCAGCAGTTACTCCAGGTGGGGCATCGGAGAGACCCAGTACTTC
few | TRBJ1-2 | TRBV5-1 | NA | CASSLSDHDYGYTF | TGCGCCAGCAGCTTGTCCGACCACGACTATGGCTACACCTTC
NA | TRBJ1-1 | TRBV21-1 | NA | CASSGPGQFLNTGAFF | TGTGCCAGCAGCGGACCGGGACAGTTTCTGAACACTGGAGCTTTCTTT
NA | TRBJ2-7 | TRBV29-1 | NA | CSVEGLANHEQYF | TGCAGCGTTGAAGGGCTAGCGAACCACGAGCAGTACTTC
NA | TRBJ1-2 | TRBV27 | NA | CASSLSPSQGYTF | TGTGCCAGCAGTTTATCCCCCTCGCAAGGCTACACCTTC
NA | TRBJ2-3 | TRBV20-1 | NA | CSATRSTDTQYF | TGCAGTGCTACCCGTAGCACAGATACGCAGTATTTT
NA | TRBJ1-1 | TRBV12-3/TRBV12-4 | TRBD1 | CASSGQGAGTEAFF | TGTGCCAGCAGTGGACAGGGGGCTGGTACTGAAGCTTTCTTT
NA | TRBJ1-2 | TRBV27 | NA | CASRQGNWNYGYTF | TGTGCCAGCAGACAGGGAAATTGGAACTATGGCTACACCTTC
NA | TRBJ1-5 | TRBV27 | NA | CASGRAGNQPQHF | TGTGCCAGCGGCCGGGCAGGCAATCAGCCCCAGCATTTT
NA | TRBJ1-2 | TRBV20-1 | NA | CSASPGSYGYTF | TGCAGTGCTAGCCCGGGTTCCTATGGCTACACCTTC
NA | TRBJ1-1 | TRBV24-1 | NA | CATSDLGGREAFF | TGTGCCACCAGTGATTTGGGGGGAAGAGAAGCTTTCTTT
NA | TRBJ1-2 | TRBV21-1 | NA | CASSKAIYGYTF | TGTGCCAGCAGCAAAGCCATATATGGCTACACCTTC
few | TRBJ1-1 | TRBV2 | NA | CASSESLKDEAFF | TGTGCCAGCAGTGAGAGCCTAAAGGATGAAGCTTTCTTT
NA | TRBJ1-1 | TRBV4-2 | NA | CASSQEGGDEAFF | TGTGCCAGCAGCCAGGAGGGGGGCGACGAAGCTTTCTTT
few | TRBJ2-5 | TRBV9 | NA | CASSVEGRETQYF | TGTGCCAGCAGCGTTGAAGGTCGGGAGACCCAGTACTTC
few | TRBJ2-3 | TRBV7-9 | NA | CASTLADISTDTQYF | TGTGCCAGCACCTTAGCGGACATAAGCACAGATACGCAGTATTTT
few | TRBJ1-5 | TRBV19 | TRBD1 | CASSEVAGTGQPQHF | TGTGCCAGTAGTGAAGTCGCGGGGACAGGTCAGCCCCAGCATTTT
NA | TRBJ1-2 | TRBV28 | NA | CASGDEEGVNYGYTF | TGTGCCAGCGGAGATGAGGAGGGAGTTAACTATGGCTACACCTTC
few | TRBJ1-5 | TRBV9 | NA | CASSVGSLPNQPQHF | TGTGCCAGCAGCGTAGGGAGTTTACCAAATCAGCCCCAGCATTTT
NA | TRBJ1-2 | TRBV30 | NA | CAWSRQYSNHGYTF | TGTGCCTGGAGTCGTCAATATAGCAACCATGGCTACACCTTC
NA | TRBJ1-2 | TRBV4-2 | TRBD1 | CASSLTGASAGYTF | TGTGCCAGCAGCCTGACAGGGGCCTCTGCAGGCTACACCTTC
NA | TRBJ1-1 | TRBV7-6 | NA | CASSLGQGQSFF | TGTGCCAGCAGCTTAGGGCAAGGGCAGTCTTTCTTT
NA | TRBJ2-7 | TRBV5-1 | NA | CASRTGTYEQYF | TGCGCCAGCCGAACAGGGACCTACGAGCAGTACTTC
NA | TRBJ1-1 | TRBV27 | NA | CASSTPSTGSNTEAFF | TGTGCCAGCAGTACCCCCTCGACAGGTTCGAACACTGAAGCTTTCTTT
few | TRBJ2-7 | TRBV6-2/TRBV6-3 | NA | CASSYDDSGAVEQYF | TGTGCCAGCAGTTACGACGATAGCGGCGCCGTGGAGCAGTACTTC
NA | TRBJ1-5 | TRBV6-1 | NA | CASIRGSNQPQHF | TGTGCCAGCATCCGGGGGAGCAATCAGCCCCAGCATTTT
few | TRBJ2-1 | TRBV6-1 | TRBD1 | CASSPAPGTGINEQFF | TGTGCCAGCAGTCCCGCACCCGGGACAGGGATCAATGAGCAGTTCTTC
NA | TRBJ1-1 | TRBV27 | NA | CASTGLTGAFF | TGTGCCAGCACCGGGTTGACTGGAGCTTTCTTT
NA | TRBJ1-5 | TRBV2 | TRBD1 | CASGRGQGDQPQHF | TGTGCCAGCGGAAGGGGACAGGGCGATCAGCCCCAGCATTTT
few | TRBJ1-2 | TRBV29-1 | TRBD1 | CSAQSAGGYNYGYTF | TGCAGCGCCCAGTCGGCAGGGGGATATAACTATGGCTACACCTTC
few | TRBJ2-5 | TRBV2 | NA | CASMRLETQYF | TGTGCCAGCATGCGGTTAGAGACCCAGTACTTC
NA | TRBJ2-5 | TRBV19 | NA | CASSSRDVGVETQYF | TGTGCCAGTAGTAGCCGGGACGTTGGGGTGGAGACCCAGTACTTC
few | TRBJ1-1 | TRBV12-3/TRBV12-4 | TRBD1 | CASSLETGGMGTEAFF | TGTGCCAGCAGTCTTGAGACAGGGGGCATGGGCACTGAAGCTTTCTTT
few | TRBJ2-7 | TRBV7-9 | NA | CASSLPGNSYEQYF | TGTGCCAGCAGCCTCCCAGGGAACTCCTACGAGCAGTACTTC
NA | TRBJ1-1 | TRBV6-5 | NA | CASSYSVRDGTEAFF | TGTGCCAGCAGTTACTCGGTGAGAGATGGCACTGAAGCTTTCTTT
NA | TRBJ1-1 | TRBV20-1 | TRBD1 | CSAHQGAQKAFF | TGCAGTGCCCACCAGGGGGCGCAGAAAGCTTTCTTT
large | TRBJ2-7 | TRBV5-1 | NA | CASSSDRIYEQYF | TGCGCCAGCAGCTCTGACAGGATATACGAGCAGTACTTC
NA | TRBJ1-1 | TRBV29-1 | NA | CSVDNSAFF | TGCAGCGTCGACAACAGCGCTTTCTTT
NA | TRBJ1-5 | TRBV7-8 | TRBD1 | CASSLSWSGGSITPQHF | TGTGCCAGCAGCTTAAGTTGGTCAGGGGGCTCGATTACGCCCCAGCATTTT